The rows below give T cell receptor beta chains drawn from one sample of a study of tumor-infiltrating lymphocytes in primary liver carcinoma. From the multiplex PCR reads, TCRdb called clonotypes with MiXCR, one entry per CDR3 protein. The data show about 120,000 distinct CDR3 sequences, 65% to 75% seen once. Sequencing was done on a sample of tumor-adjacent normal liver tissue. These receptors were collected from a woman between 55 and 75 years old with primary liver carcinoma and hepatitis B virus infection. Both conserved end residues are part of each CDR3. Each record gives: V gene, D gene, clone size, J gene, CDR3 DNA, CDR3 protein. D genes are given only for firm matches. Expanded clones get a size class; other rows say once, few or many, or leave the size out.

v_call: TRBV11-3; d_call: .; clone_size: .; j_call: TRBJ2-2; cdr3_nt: TGTGCCAGCAGCTTCGAGAATAACGCCGGGGAGCTGTTTTTT; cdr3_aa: CASSFENNAGELFF
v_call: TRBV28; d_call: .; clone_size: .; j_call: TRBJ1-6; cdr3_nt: TGTACCAGCAGTTTAGAGGAAGATTCACCCCTCCACTTT; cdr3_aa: CTSSLEEDSPLHF
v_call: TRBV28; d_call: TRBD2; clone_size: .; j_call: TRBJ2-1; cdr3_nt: TGTGCCAGCGCCGCCACTAGCGGGAGATCTACTAATGAGCAGTTCTTC; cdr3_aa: CASAATSGRSTNEQFF
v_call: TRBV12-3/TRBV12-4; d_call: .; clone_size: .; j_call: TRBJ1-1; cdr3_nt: TGTGCCAGCGGGCGGAGTAACACTGAAGCTTGCTTT; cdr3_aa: CASGRSNTEACF
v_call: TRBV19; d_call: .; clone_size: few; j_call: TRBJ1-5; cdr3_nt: TGTGCCAGTAGTACTAGAGAGTTAATCGGTGGCAATCAGCCCCAGCATTTT; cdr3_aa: CASSTRELIGGNQPQHF
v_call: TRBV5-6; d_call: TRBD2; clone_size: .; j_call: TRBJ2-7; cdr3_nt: TGTGCCCGCATCTCGGGACTAGCGGGAGTCGGGTCCTACGAGCAGTACTTC; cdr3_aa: CARISGLAGVGSYEQYF
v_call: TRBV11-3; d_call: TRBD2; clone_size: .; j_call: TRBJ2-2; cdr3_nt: TGTGCCAGCACCTCGGGACTAGCGGGAAGGCCCGGTGGGGAACTGTTTTTT; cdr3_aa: CASTSGLAGRPGGELFF
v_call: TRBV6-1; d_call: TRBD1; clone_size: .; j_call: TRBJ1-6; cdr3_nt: TGTGCTAGCAGAGGACAGGGCCAAAGTTCACTCCTCCACTTT; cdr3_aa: CASRGQGQSSLLHF
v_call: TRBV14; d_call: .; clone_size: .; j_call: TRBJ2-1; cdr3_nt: TGTGCCAGCAGCCTGGCACTAGCTACACCCTACAATGAGCAGTTCTTC; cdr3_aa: CASSLALATPYNEQFF
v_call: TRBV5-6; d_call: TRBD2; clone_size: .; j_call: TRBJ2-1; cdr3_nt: TGTGCCGGCAGCTTCGGGGCTAGCGGAAACAATGAGCAATTCTTC; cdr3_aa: CAGSFGASGNNEQFF
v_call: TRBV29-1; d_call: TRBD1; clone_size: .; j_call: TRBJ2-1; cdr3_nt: TGCGGCACTGAGGGGGACAGGAACAATGAGCAGTTCTTC; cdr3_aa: CGTEGDRNNEQFF
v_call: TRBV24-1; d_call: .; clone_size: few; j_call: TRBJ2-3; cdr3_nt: TGTGCCACCAGTGAAACAAGGAGCGGAAGCACAGATACGCAGTATTTT; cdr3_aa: CATSETRSGSTDTQYF
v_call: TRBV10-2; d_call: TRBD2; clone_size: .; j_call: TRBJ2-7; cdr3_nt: TGCGCCAGCAGTGACCAGCTAGCGGGAGGATCACACGAGAAGTACTTC; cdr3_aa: CASSDQLAGGSHEKYF
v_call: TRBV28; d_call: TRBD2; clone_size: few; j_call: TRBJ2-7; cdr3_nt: TGTGCCAGCAGTTTCTCCGGGGGGACTAGCGGCTCCTACGAGCAGTACTTC; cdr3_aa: CASSFSGGTSGSYEQYF
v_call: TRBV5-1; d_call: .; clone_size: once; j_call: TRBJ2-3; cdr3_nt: TGCGCCAGCAGCTTGGGGACAATACACTCCGCGGGGACAGATATGCAGTATTTT; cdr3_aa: CASSLGTIHSAGTDMQYF
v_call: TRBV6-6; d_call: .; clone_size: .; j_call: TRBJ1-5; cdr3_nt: TGTGCCAGTATCGACAGTGGCCATCAGCCCCAGCATTTT; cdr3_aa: CASIDSGHQPQHF
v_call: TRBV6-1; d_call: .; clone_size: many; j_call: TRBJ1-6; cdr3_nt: TGTGCCAGCAGTGAAGGGGCAACCTCCTATAATTCACCCCTCCACTTT; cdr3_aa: CASSEGATSYNSPLHF
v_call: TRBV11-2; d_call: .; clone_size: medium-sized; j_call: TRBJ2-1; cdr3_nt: TGTGCCAGCAGCCGGACAGAGAATGAGCAGTTCTTC; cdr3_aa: CASSRTENEQFF
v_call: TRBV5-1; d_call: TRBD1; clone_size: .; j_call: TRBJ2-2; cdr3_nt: TGCGTCAGCAGCTCAAGGGACAGCCGGGGCACCCGGGAGCTGTTTTTT; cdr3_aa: CVSSSRDSRGTRELFF
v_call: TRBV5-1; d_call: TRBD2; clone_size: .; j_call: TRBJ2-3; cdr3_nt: TGTGCGAGTAGCCTATCAGAGACTAGCACAGATACGCGGTATTTT; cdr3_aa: CASSLSETSTDTRYF
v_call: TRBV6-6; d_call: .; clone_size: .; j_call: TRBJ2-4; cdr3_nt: TGTCCCAGCAGGTCCCAGTCTTTAGCCAAAAACATTCAGTACTTC; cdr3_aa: CPSRSQSLAKNIQYF
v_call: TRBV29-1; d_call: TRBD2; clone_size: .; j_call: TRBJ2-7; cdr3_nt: TGTAGTGTGAACCAGGGACTAGCGGGAGAGTTATACGAGCAGTACTTC; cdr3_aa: CSVNQGLAGELYEQYF
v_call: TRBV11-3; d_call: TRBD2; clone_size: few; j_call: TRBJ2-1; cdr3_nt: TGTGCCAGCAGCTTAGGAGCTAGCGGGAAGTTTGAGCAGTTCTTC; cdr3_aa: CASSLGASGKFEQFF
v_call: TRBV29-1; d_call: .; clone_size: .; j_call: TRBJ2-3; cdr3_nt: TGCAGCGTTGTTGGCTGGAGGGGTGCGGATACGCAGTATTTT; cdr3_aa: CSVVGWRGADTQYF
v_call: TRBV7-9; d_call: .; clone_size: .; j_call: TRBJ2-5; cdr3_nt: TGTGCCAGCAGCCCCGACGGGACTCAAGTGACCCAGTACTTC; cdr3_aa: CASSPDGTQVTQYF
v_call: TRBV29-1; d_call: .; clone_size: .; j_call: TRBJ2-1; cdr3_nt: TGCAGCCCCGGGACGGAGGTCTACAATGAGCAGTTCTTC; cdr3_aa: CSPGTEVYNEQFF
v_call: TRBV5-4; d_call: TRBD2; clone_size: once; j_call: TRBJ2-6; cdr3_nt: TGTGCCAGCAACCAGGGGGAAACTAGCGGGAACTCTGGGGCCAACGTCCTGACTTTC; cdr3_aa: CASNQGETSGNSGANVLTF
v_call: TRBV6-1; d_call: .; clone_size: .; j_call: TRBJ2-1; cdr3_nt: TGTGCCAGCAAGATTTTCGGGACGGGACAAAACAATGAGCAGTTCTTC; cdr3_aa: CASKIFGTGQNNEQFF
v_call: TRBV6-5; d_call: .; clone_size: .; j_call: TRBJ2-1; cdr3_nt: TGTGCAAGCAGTCGAAGGGGGATTAGCGGAATACCCATCTACAATGAGCAGTTCTTC; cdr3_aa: CASSRRGISGIPIYNEQFF
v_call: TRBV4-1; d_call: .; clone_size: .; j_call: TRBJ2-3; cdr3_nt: TGCGCCAGCAGCCTCTTACCCTCCACTACAGATACGCAGTATTTT; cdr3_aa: CASSLLPSTTDTQYF
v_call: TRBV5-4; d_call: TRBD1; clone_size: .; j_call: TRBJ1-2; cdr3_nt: TGTGCCAGTAGCCAACCCACAGGGGGGGGCTATGGCTACATCTTC; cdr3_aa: CASSQPTGGGYGYIF
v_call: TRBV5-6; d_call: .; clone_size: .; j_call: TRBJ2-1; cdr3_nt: TGTCCCAGCAGCTTGCATTTAGGCAATGAGCAGTTCTTC; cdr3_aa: CPSSLHLGNEQFF
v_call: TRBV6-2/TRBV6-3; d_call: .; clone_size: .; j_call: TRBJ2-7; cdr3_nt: TGTGCCAGAACCGGAGGAGGGTCCTACGAGCAATACTTC; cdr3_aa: CARTGGGSYEQYF
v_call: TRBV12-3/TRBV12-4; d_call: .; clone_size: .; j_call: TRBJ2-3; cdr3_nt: TGTGTCAACAGTCACTCGCTCCTGATTGCAGATACGCAGTATTTT; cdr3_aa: CVNSHSLLIADTQYF
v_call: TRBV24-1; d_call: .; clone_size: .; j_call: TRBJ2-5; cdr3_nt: TGTGCCACCAGTGACTTAGACCACGGGGAGACCCAGTACTTC; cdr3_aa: CATSDLDHGETQYF
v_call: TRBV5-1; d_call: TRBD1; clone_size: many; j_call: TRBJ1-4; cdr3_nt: TGCGCCAGCAGCGCCGGGACAGTCACAACTAATGAAAAACTGTTTTTT; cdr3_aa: CASSAGTVTTNEKLFF
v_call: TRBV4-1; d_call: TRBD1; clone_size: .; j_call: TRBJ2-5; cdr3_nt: TGCGCTACCAGCCAAGCGGACAGGGGGTTTGAGACCCAGTACTTC; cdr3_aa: CATSQADRGFETQYF
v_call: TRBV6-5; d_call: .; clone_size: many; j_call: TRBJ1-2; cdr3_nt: TGTGCCAGCAGTTACCCCTTCGGAGACAGGAACTATGGCTACACCTTC; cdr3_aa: CASSYPFGDRNYGYTF
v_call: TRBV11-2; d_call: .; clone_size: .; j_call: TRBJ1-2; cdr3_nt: TGTGCCAGCAGTTTAGATCTGCGGGGAAACTATTGTTACACCTTC; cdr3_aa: CASSLDLRGNYCYTF
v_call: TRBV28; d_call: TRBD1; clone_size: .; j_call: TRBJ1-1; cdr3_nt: TGTACCAGCAGCTTCCTGACAGGGCGGAACACTGAAGCTTTCTTT; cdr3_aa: CTSSFLTGRNTEAFF
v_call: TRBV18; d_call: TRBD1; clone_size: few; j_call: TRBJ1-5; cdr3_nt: TGTGCCAGCTCATCAGGGGGGGAACAGCCCCAGCATTTT; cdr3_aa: CASSSGGEQPQHF